The 21 T cell receptor beta chains listed next were all sequenced from one sample in a study of T cell changes during pregnancy in multiple sclerosis. Profiling relied on immunoSEQ multiplex PCR, and the TCRdb table lists in-frame clones only, not all of them. The sample lists some 44,000 clones, about 90% occurring once. The sample here was CD4+ T cells from peripheral blood mononuclear cells, taken after pregnancy. The receptors stem from a female donor with multiple sclerosis, enrolled in a pregnancy study.

The rearrangement uses TRBV11-2 and TRBJ2-5; possible D gene TRBD1, 5 bases. Germline CDR1 SGHAT, CDR2 FQNNGV. Trimming took off 5 bases at V and 5 bases at J, with 21 bases between the two ends. The length of the CDR3 is 16 residues. Here the CDR3 reads CASSILPGQGRETQYF. The DNA of the CDR3 is TGTGCCAGCAGCATCCTCCCTGGACAAGGCAGGGAGACCCAGTACTTC.

The rearrangement links TRBV2 to TRBJ1-3, with D possibly TRBD1 on 5 matching bases. Germline V CDR1 and CDR2: SNHLY, FYNNEI. The CDR3 spans 14 residues. V gave up 5 bases and J gave up 7 bases, with 15 bases separating them. Here the CDR3 reads CASSRDGRGNTIYF. CDR3 nucleotides: TGTGCCAGCAGTCGGGACGGCCGGGGGAACACCATATATTTT.

This clone was observed a single time. The CDR3 loop is CASSPVTSGGWNYGYTF. CDR3 nucleotides: TGCGCCTCTTCACCGGTGACCTCAGGGGGCTGGAACTATGGCTACACCTTC. This chain uses TRBV4-1 with TRBJ1-2, with 8 bases matching TRBD1. Germline CDR1 reads MGHRA; CDR2 reads YSYEKL. This CDR3 spans 17 amino acids. Trimming at V came to 11 bases and at J to 2 bases, leaving 19 bases not matched to a gene.

The V gene is TRBV5-3, the J gene TRBJ1-4; D might be TRBD1 (6 bases). TRBV5-3 is designated an ORF whose function remains uncertain. The CDR3 consists of 16 residues. Between the trimmed V and J ends, which lost 5 bases and 7 bases, there was a span of 21 bases. The CDR3 sequence: CARRPPGHSSGEKLFF. CDR3 nucleotide sequence: TGTGCCAGAAGGCCGCCGGGACACAGTTCGGGTGAAAAACTGTTTTTT.

This clone occurred once. The chain recombines TRBV13 with TRBJ2-7; D is possibly TRBD1 (5 bases). With 4 bases removed from V and 7 bases from J, the gap between germline ends came to 17 bases. The CDR3 has 14 residues. CDR1 and CDR2 from the germline V gene are PRHDT and FYEKMQ (reference sequence). DNA for the CDR3: TGTGCCAGCAGCTCGATCGACAGACCCGCTGAGCAGTACTTC. Residues: CASSSIDRPAEQYF. Supplemented by reference TRBV13 and TRBJ2-7, the full variable domain reads AAGVIQSPRHLIKEKRETATLKCYPIPRHDTVYWYQQGPGQDPQFLISFYEKMQSDKGSIPDRFSAQQFSDYHSELNMSSLELGDSALYFCASSSIDRPAEQYFGPGTRLTVT.

The sample holds one count of this clone. The gene calls are TRBV5-1 and TRBJ2-1, with D possibly TRBD1 on 6 matching bases. The CDR3 consists of 17 residues. V was cut by 0 bases and J by 8 bases, with 21 bases left in between. CDR1 and CDR2 (germline): SGHRS, YFSETQ. CDR3 bases: TGCGCCAGCAGCTTGGCAGGGCCCAGGGCTGGGGGCGATGAGCAGTTCTTC. Translated, it gives CASSLAGPRAGGDEQFF.

The chain has TRBV6-1 and TRBJ2-4, with D tentatively TRBD1 (7 bases). CDR3 length: 18 amino acids. Deletions cut 2 bases from V and 4 bases from J, with 21 bases between. Germline V gene sequence: CDR1 MNHNS, CDR2 SASEGT. CDR3: CASSEKVGGGDRKNIQYF. The CDR3 nucleotides are TGTGCCAGCAGTGAAAAAGTAGGAGGAGGGGACAGAAAAAACATTCAGTACTTC.

The DNA for the CDR3 is TGTGCCAGCAGCTTTGGGACAGATGAAGCTTTCTTT. Protein product: CASSFGTDEAFF. The gene calls are TRBV7-9 and TRBJ1-1; 7 nucleotides align to TRBD1. This CDR3 has 12 residues. Germline-derived CDR1 and CDR2 are SEHNR and FQNEAQ (reference sequence). Trimming at V came to 3 bases and at J to 7 bases, leaving 2 bases not matched to a gene.

The chain has TRBV2 and TRBJ2-1; possible D gene TRBD1, 5 bases. Trimming shortened V by 6 bases and J by 4 bases, and 13 bases separated the two germline ends. The CDR3 has 14 residues. The germline V gene has CDR1 SNHLY and CDR2 FYNNEI. CDR3 loop: CASRDGRGYNEQFF. CDR3 sequence (DNA): TGTGCCAGCAGGGACGGAAGGGGTTACAATGAGCAGTTCTTC.

In this sample, this clone is medium-sized. The chain employs TRBV2 and TRBJ1-5, with D uncertain. Germline lookup yields CDR1 SNHLY and CDR2 FYNNEI. Trimming removed 6 bases from V and 4 bases from J, with 13 bases in between. This CDR3 is built from 14 residues. The CDR3 sequence: CASSNAGSNQPQHF. In DNA form, the CDR3 reads TGTGCCAGCAGCAACGCAGGTTCAAATCAGCCCCAGCATTTT. Full variable domain (outside the CDR3, taken from reference TRBV2 and TRBJ1-5): EPEVTQTPSHQVTQMGQEVILRCVPISNHLYFYWYRQILGQKVEFLVSFYNNEISEKSEIFDDQFSVERPDGSNFTLKIRSTKLEDSAMYFCASSNAGSNQPQHFGDGTRLSIL.

This clone was picked up a small number of times. The CDR3 reads CASSNRTGTDTQYF. The CDR3 DNA follows: TGTGCCAGCAGTAACCGGACAGGAACAGATACGCAGTATTTT. The chain employs TRBV6-8 and TRBJ2-3; 7 nucleotides match TRBD1. Trimming took 5 bases from V and 3 from J; bases not matched to a gene: 5. The CDR3 loop spans 14 amino acids. Germline CDR1 MNHGY, CDR2 SAAAGT.

The CDR3 coding sequence is TGCGCCAGCAGCTTGAATGCGGTTGCCTACGAGCAGTACTTC. Translated, it gives CASSLNAVAYEQYF. V and J are TRBV5-1 and TRBJ2-7; no clear D gene. The CDR3 extends over 14 amino acids. Trimming took off 1 base at V and 2 bases at J, with 10 bases between the two ends. Germline loops: CDR1 SGHRS, CDR2 YFSETQ.

CDR3 DNA: TGTGCCTGGAGTACGGGAGATACAGATACGCAGTATTTT. Translating gives CAWSTGDTDTQYF. The chain couples TRBV30 to TRBJ2-3; perhaps TRBD2 as D (6 bases). Germline lookup yields CDR1 GTSNPN and CDR2 SVGIG (reference sequence). Trimming stripped 2 bases from V and 3 bases from J, with 9 bases between. The CDR3 runs 13 residues.

This clone came up a few times. J is TRBJ1-5 and V is TRBV2, with TRBD1 identical over 7 bases. There are 15 residues in the CDR3. Trimming removed 7 bases from V and 5 bases from J; junction bases left unmatched: 11. CDR1 is SNHLY and CDR2 is FYNNEI in the germline V gene. The CDR3 loop is CASTLDQGGDQPQHF. The DNA of the CDR3 is TGTGCCAGCACCTTAGATCAGGGGGGAGATCAGCCCCAGCATTTT.

V is TRBV18 and J is TRBJ2-1, with D perhaps TRBD2 (5 bases). V was clipped by 0 bases and J by 9 bases, with 9 bases between them. This CDR3 spans 13 amino acids. CDR1 is KGHSH, CDR2 LQKENI, per germline. CDR3: CASSPPSEGEQFF. For the CDR3, the DNA is TGTGCCAGCTCACCACCGTCCGAGGGTGAGCAGTTCTTC.

This clone was picked up a small number of times. The gene calls are TRBV4-1 and TRBJ1-5, with TRBD1 identical over 7 bases. CDR3 length: 14 residues. The junction had 7 bases not matched to a gene; V was cut back by 4 bases and J by 7 bases. From germline, CDR1 is MGHRA and CDR2 YSYEKL. CDR3 residues: CASSLMTGTQPQHF. The CDR3 bases are TGCGCCAGCAGCCTCATGACAGGGACCCAGCCCCAGCATTTT.

V gene TRBV18 combines with J gene TRBJ1-1; 7 nucleotides line up with TRBD1. The CDR3 runs 20 residues. With 3 bases clipped from V and 2 bases from J, the junction kept 21 bases outside the gene matches. Germline V gene sequence: CDR1 KGHSH, CDR2 LQKENI. The CDR3: CASSPTSSVQGVWGNTEAFF. The CDR3 DNA is TGTGCCAGCTCACCCACTTCATCGGTTCAGGGGGTCTGGGGAAACACTGAAGCTTTCTTT.

The V gene is TRBV19, the J gene TRBJ2-7, with TRBD1 matching over 9 bases. The CDR3 consists of 16 residues. From germline, CDR1 is LNHDA and CDR2 SQIVND (reference sequence). J lost 5 bases, V lost 2 bases, and 10 bases had no gene match. This CDR3 reads CASSIPTGTGMNEQYF. The DNA for the CDR3 is TGTGCCAGTAGTATACCCACCGGGACAGGGATGAACGAGCAGTACTTC.

The genes are TRBV30 and TRBJ2-3; TRBD2 agrees at 13 bases. J was trimmed by 7 bases and V by 4 bases; bases with no gene match: 2. The CDR3 is 13 residues long. Germline V gene sequence: CDR1 GTSNPN, CDR2 SVGIG (reference sequence). The CDR3 loop reads CAWTGLAGNTQYF. CDR3 nucleotide sequence: TGTGCCTGGACGGGACTAGCGGGGAATACGCAGTATTTT.

This chain joins TRBV7-2 and TRBJ1-6; weak D call: TRBD1 (5 bases). CDR1 and CDR2 (germline): SGHTA, FQGNSA. CDR3 length equals 12 residues. The V end lost 6 bases, the J end lost 10 bases, and 10 bases lay between the germline ends. The CDR3 DNA follows: TGTGCCAGCAGGCCGGGACTCTCACCCCTCCACTTT. It codes for CASRPGLSPLHF. Drawing the rest from reference TRBV7-2 and TRBJ1-6, the complete variable domain is GAGVSQSPSNKVTEKGKDVELRCDPISGHTALYWYRQSLGQGLEFLIYFQGNSAPDKSGLPSDRFSAERTGGSVSTLTIQRTQQEDSAVYLCASRPGLSPLHFGNGTRLTVT.

The V gene is TRBV2, the J gene TRBJ1-2, with TRBD1 identical over 7 bases. V lost 2 bases and J lost 2; bases outside the gene matches: 5. The germline V gene has CDR1 SNHLY and CDR2 FYNNEI. The CDR3 is 15 residues long. The CDR3 loop is CASSETGQQNYGYTF. CDR3 coding DNA: TGTGCCAGCAGTGAAACGGGACAGCAAAACTATGGCTACACCTTC.